This T cell receptor (beta chain) was identified in a study of shared clonotypes between healthy human individuals. General study points: For sorted subsets, rarefaction showed incomplete sequencing despite large depth.

Only Caucasian adults living in Nashville, Tennessee served as donors. This CDR3 region has 12 residues. The V end was cut by 0 bases, the J end by 7 bases, with 9 bases between. Germline V gene data show CDR1 as GTSNPN and CDR2 as SVGIG (reference sequence). In the source study's methods: ImmunoSEQ junction-only sequences lacked quality scores, so their filtering differed. Clones were read by immunoSEQ multiplex PCR, and TCRdb kept only the in-frame ones, dropping some. V, J and clone size are taken as reported in that table, and D and trimming were inferred from the DNA itself. The top ten clones hold 0.1% to 0.15% of a sample with 2 million to 2.5 million clones, more than 90% of them seen once. Details on this clone: Its antigen is currently unknown.

The gene calls are TRBV30 and TRBJ1-1; D is undetermined. The TCR was taken from a man aged 18 to 29 in good health. Specimen: naive CD4+ T cells sorted from blood. Documented subset: CD45RA+ positively selected. CDR3 protein: CAWSVEVGEAFF. DNA for the CDR3: TGTGCCTGGAGTGTAGAGGTTGGTGAAGCTTTCTTT.